The 8 T cell receptor beta chains presented below share a single source sample, sequenced in a study of regulatory T cells in long-lasting Graves disease. HTBI primers from iRepertoire and Arm-PCR of CDR3 regions yielded the TCR beta libraries. TCRdb reprocessed the multiplex PCR reads via MiXCR and lists one record per CDR3 protein. The sample consists of 500,000 or so distinct CDR3 sequences, 16% of them appearing once. Time point denoted: newly diagnosed GD, antithyroid drugs for less than 3 months. Making the TCR library involved RNA that had been extracted from PBMCs. The sample was also reused in another study, on T cells in Graves' hyperthyroidism and ophthalmopathy.

The input for sequencing was peripheral blood mononuclear cells (PBMCs), taken at new diagnosis, from a patient treated with antithyroid drugs. The receptors shown here come from a man in his forties or fifties with Graves disease.

Points on this clonotype: No conserved phenylalanine or tryptophan is present at the end of the CDR3, so a read error is the likely explanation. The V and J genes are TRBV6-2 or TRBV6-3 and TRBJ2-7; D is uncertain. The CDR3 is 14 residues long. V shed 4 bases and J shed 6 bases, with 16 bases lying between them. The germline CDR1 and CDR2 sequences are MNHEY and SVGEGT. In DNA form, the CDR3 reads TGTGCCAGCAGTTCCCTAGATGCGGCCTCCGAGCAGTACCTC. Its protein is CASSSLDAASEQYL.

This clonotype was seen more than once but under ten times. The chain carries TRBV5-1 and TRBJ2-1, with 14 bases aligning to TRBD2. The CDR3 has 19 residues. J was trimmed by 1 base and V by 3 bases; bases with no gene match: 9. Per the germline V gene, CDR1 is SGHRS and CDR2 is YFSETQ. The CDR3 region has the DNA TGCGCCAGCAGCTCTGGACTAGCGGGAGGAAGAGGGTCCTACAATGAGCAGTTCTTC. Amino acid sequence: CASSSGLAGGRGSYNEQFF.

This clonotype was observed at least ten times. CDR3: CASSLELLGTDTQYF. The CDR3 DNA is TGTGCCAGCAGCTTGGAACTCCTTGGCACAGATACGCAGTATTTT. The rearrangement joins TRBV5-5 to TRBJ2-3; no firm D call. The CDR3 spans 15 residues. The germline V gene has CDR1 SGHKS and CDR2 YYEKEE (reference sequence). V lost 0 bases to trimming and J lost 1 base, with 9 bases between them.

This chain joins TRBV19 and TRBJ2-1, with D possibly being TRBD2 (5 bases). Per germline, CDR1 LNHDA and CDR2 SQIVND (reference sequence). There are 15 residues in the CDR3. Trimming left V 5 bases short and J 1 base short, with 12 bases between. The DNA for the CDR3 is TGTGCCAGTAGTGACCGGAGCGGATCCTACAATGAGCAGTTCTTC. Translated: CASSDRSGSYNEQFF.

This clonotype has a handful of counts. V and J are TRBV19 and TRBJ1-2; D gene ambiguous. The CDR3 length is 14 residues. V lost 7 bases and J lost 1, with 13 bases in between. The germline V gene has CDR1 LNHDA and CDR2 SQIVND (reference sequence). The CDR3 DNA reads TGTGCCAGTAAAGAGCCCCAACGTAACTATGGCTACACCTTC. Protein sequence: CASKEPQRNYGYTF.

The CDR3 region is CASSLKGGSGNTIYF. CDR3 bases: TGTGCCAGCAGCTTAAAAGGGGGGTCTGGAAACACCATATATTTT. The rearrangement uses TRBV7-8 and TRBJ1-3; the D gene is possibly TRBD1 (6 bases). Germline CDR1 reads SGHVS; CDR2 reads FQNEAQ. With 2 bases removed from V and 1 base from J, the gap between germline ends came to 9 bases. This CDR3 has 15 residues.

The chain is built from TRBV24-1 and TRBJ2-1; D possibly uses TRBD1 or TRBD2 (5 bases each). The CDR3 has 14 residues. With 3 bases removed from V and 4 bases from J, the gap between germline ends came to 9 bases. Looked up from germline, CDR1 is KGHDR and CDR2 is SFDVKD. CDR3 DNA sequence: TGTGCCACCAGTGATCCGGGGCGATACAATGAGCAGTTCTTC. Translating gives CATSDPGRYNEQFF.

The chain employs TRBV5-1 and TRBJ2-7; the D gene is possibly TRBD2 (6 bases). The germline gives CDR1 SGHRS, CDR2 YFSETQ. The CDR3 totals 16 residues. V was cut by 4 bases and J by 2 bases, with 19 bases left in between. The CDR3 DNA reads TGCGCCAGCAGCCCAACTGCCCGGGACTGGACCTACGAGCAGTACTTC. It encodes CASSPTARDWTYEQYF.